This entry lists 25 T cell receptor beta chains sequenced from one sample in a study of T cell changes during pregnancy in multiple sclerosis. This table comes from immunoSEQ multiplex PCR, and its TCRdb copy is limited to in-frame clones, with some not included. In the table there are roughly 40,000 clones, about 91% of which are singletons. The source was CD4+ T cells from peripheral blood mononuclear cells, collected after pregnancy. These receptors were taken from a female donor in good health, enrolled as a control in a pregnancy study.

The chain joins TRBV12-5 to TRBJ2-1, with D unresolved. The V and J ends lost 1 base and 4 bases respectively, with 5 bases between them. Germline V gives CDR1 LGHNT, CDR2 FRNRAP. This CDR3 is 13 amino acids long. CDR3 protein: CASGLAVYNEQFF. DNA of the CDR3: TGTGCTAGTGGTTTGGCTGTTTACAATGAGCAGTTCTTC.

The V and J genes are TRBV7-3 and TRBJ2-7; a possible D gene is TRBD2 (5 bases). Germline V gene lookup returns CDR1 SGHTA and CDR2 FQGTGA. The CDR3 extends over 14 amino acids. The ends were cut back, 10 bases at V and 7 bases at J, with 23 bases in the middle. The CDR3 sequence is CATRPRPSSREQYF. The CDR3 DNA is TGTGCCACTCGCCCGAGACCTAGCTCTCGGGAGCAGTACTTC.

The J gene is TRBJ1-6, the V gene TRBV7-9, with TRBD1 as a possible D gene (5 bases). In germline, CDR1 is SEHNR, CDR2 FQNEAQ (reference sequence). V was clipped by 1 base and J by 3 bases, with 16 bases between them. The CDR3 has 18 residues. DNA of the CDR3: TGTGCCAGCAGCTTAGGCCAGGGACTAGTAAACTATAATTCACCCCTCCACTTT. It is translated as CASSLGQGLVNYNSPLHF.

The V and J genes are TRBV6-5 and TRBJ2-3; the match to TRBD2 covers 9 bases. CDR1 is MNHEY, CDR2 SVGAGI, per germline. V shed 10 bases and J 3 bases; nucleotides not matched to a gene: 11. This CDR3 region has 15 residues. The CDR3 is CATRLPLAGTDTQYF. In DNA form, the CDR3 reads TGTGCCACCCGCCTCCCACTAGCGGGTACAGATACGCAGTATTTT.

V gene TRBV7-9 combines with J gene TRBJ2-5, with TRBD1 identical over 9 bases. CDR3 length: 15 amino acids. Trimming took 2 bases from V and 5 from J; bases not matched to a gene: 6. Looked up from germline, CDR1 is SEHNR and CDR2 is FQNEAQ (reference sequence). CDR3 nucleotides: TGTGCCAGCAGCTTATGGGCGACAGGGGGGGAGACCCAGTACTTC. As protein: CASSLWATGGETQYF.

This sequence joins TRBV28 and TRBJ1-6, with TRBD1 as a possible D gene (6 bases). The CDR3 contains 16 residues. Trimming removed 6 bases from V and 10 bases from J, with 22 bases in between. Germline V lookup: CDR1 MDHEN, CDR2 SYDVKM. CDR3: CASSSRGGGITSPLHF. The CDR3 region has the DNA TGTGCCAGCAGCTCAAGGGGGGGTGGGATAACCTCACCCCTCCACTTT.

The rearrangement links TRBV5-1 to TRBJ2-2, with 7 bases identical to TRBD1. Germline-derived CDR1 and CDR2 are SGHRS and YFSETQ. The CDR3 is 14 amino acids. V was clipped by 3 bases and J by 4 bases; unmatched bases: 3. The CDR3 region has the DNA TGCGCCAGCAGCTATGACAGGGTCACCGGGGAGCTGTTTTTT. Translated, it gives CASSYDRVTGELFF. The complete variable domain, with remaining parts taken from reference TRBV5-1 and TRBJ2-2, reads KAGVTQTPRYLIKTRGQQVTLSCSPISGHRSVSWYQQTPGQGLQFLFEYFSETQRNKGNFPGRFSGRQFSNSRSEMNVSTLELGDSALYLCASSYDRVTGELFFGEGSRLTVL.

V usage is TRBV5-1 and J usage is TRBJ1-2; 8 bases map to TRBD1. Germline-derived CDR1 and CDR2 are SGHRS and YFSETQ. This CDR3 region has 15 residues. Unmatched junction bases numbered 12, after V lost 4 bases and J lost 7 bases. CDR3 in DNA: TGCGCCAGCAGCGAACCCGGGACAGGTGCGTCTGGCTACACCTTC. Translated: CASSEPGTGASGYTF.

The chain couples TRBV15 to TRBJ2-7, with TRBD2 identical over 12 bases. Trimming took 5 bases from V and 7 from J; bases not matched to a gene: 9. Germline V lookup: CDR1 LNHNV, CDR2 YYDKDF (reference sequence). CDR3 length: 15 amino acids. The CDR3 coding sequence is TGTGCCACCAGCTATGCGACTAGCGGGAGCGGGGAGCAGTACTTC. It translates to CATSYATSGSGEQYF.

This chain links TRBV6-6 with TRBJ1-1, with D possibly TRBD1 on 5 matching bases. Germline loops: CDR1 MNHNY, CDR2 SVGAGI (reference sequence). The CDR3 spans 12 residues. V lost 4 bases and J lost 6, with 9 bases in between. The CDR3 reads CASSWGVAEAFF. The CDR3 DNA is TGTGCCAGCAGTTGGGGGGTCGCTGAAGCTTTCTTT.

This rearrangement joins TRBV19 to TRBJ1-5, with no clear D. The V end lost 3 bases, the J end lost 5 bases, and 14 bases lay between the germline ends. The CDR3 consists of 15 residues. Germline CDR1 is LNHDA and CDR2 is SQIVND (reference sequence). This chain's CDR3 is CASSIVGTTDQPQHF. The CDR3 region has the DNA TGTGCCAGTAGTATTGTCGGAACTACTGATCAGCCCCAGCATTTT.

The CDR3: CASRPGLTDYEQYF. DNA of the CDR3: TGTGCCAGCAGACCAGGGTTGACAGACTACGAGCAGTACTTC. The genes are TRBV2 and TRBJ2-7; possibly TRBD1 for D (5 bases). Trimming removed 6 bases from V and 3 bases from J, with 15 bases in between. The CDR3 length is 14 residues. Germline V gene sequence: CDR1 SNHLY, CDR2 FYNNEI.

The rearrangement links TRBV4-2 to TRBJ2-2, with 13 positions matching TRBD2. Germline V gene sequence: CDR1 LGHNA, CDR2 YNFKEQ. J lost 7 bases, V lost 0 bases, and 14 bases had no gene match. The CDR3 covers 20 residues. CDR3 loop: CASSQEIRQGTSGMSGELFF. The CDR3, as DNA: TGTGCCAGCAGCCAAGAAATACGCCAGGGGACTAGCGGGATGAGCGGGGAGCTGTTTTTT.

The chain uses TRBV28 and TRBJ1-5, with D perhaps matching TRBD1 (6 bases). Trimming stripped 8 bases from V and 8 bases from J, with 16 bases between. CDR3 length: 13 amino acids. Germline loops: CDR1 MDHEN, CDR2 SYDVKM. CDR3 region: CASGGTQGEPQHF. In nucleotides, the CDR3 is TGTGCCAGCGGTGGGACACAGGGTGAGCCCCAGCATTTT.

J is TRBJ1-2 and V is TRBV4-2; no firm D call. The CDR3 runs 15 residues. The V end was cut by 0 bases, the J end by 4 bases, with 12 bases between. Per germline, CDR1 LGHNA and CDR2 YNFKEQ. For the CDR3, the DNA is TGTGCCAGCAGCCAAGACTTACGGGAATTCTATGGCTACACCTTC. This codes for CASSQDLREFYGYTF.

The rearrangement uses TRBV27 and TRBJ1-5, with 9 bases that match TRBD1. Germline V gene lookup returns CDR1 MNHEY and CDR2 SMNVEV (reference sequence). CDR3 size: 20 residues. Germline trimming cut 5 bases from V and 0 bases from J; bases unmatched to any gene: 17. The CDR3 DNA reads TGTGCCAGCAGTCGTCGTACAGGGGGCCTGGGGGGATATAGCAATCAGCCCCAGCATTTT. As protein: CASSRRTGGLGGYSNQPQHF.

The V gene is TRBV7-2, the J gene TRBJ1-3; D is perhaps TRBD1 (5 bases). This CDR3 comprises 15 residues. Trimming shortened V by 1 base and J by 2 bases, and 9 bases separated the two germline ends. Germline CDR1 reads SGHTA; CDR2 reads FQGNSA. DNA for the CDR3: TGTGCCAGCAGCTTAGGTGGCAGGGCTGGAAACACCATATATTTT. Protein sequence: CASSLGGRAGNTIYF.

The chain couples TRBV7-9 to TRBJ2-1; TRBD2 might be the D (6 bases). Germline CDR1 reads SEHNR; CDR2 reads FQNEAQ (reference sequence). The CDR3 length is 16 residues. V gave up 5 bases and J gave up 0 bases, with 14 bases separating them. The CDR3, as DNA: TGTGCCAGCAGCACCGCGGCGGGAAGCTCCTACAATGAGCAGTTCTTC. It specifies CASSTAAGSSYNEQFF.

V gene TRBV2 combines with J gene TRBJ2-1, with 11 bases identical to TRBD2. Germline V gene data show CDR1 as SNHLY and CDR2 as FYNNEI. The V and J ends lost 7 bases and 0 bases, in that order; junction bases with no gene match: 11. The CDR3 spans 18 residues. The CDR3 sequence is CASTLLAGVGGSYNEQFF. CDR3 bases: TGTGCCAGCACCCTACTAGCGGGAGTCGGAGGCTCCTACAATGAGCAGTTCTTC.

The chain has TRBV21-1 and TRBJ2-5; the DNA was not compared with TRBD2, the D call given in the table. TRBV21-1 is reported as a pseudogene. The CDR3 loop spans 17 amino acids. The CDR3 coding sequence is TGTGCCAGCAGCAAAGGACAGATCACTAGCGGGGTAGGGACCCAGTACTTC. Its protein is CASSKGQITSGVGTQYF.

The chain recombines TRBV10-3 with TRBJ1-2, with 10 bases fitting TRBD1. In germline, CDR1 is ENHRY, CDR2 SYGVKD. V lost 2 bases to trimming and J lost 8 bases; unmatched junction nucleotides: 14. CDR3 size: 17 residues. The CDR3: CAISETRQGAMAKGYTF. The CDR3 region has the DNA TGTGCCATCAGTGAGACAAGACAGGGGGCGATGGCTAAGGGCTACACCTTC.

The CDR3 loop reads CASSLGDIQETQYF. CDR3 DNA: TGCGCCAGCAGCTTGGGAGACATCCAAGAGACCCAGTACTTC. This chain uses TRBV5-1 with TRBJ2-5, with D hard to call. CDR3 length equals 14 residues. With 0 bases removed from V and 1 base from J, the gap between germline ends came to 7 bases. Per germline, CDR1 SGHRS and CDR2 YFSETQ. Complete variable domain (other parts from reference TRBV5-1 and TRBJ2-5): KAGVTQTPRYLIKTRGQQVTLSCSPISGHRSVSWYQQTPGQGLQFLFEYFSETQRNKGNFPGRFSGRQFSNSRSEMNVSTLELGDSALYLCASSLGDIQETQYFGPGTRLLVL.

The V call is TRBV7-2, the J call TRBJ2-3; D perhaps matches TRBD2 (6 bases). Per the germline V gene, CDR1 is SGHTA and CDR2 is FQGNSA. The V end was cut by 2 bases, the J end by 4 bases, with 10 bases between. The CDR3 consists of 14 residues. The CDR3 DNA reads TGTGCCAGCAGCTTATTACCGGGGGCAGATACGCAGTATTTT. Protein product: CASSLLPGADTQYF.

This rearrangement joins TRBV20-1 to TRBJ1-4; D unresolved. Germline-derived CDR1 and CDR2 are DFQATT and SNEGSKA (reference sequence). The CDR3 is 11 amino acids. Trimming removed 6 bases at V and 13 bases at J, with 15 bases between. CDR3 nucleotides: TGCAGTGCCCCCTTTTCGGGATTACTGTTTTTT. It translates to CSAPFSGLLFF.

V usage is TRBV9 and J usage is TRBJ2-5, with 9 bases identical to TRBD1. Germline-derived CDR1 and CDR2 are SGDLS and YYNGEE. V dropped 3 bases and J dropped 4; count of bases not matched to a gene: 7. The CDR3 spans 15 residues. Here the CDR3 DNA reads TGTGCCAGCAGCGCCGTCACAGGGGGCCGAGAGACCCAGTACTTC. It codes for CASSAVTGGRETQYF. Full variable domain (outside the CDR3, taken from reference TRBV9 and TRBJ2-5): DSGVTQTPKHLITATGQRVTLRCSPRSGDLSVYWYQQSLDQGLQFLIQYYNGEERAKGNILERFSAQQFPDLHSELNLSSLELGDSALYFCASSAVTGGRETQYFGPGTRLLVL.